This is a list of T cell receptor beta chains from one sample in a study of T cell responses to AZD1222 COVID-19 vaccine. Libraries were prepared by immunoSEQ multiplex PCR; TCRdb keeps only in-frame clonotypes and omits some of them. The profile covers about 130,000 clones, with just under 95% appearing a single time and 6.5% to 8.5% taken by the ten largest. Sequencing used peripheral blood, obtained 28 days after the second AZD1222 dose. The origin of the receptors is an adult who received the AZD1222 COVID-19 vaccine. CDR3s include the opening cysteine and the closing phenylalanine or tryptophan. D genes are given only for firm matches. Size is omitted from some rows. Given values are once, few, many or a class for expanded clones.

TRBV4-3	.	.	TRBJ1-5	TGCGCCAGCAGCCAAGATCGGGCAGGGAATCAGCCCCAGCATTTT	CASSQDRAGNQPQHF
TRBV6-2/TRBV6-3	.	.	TRBJ1-2	TGTGCCAGCAGTTACTCAGCGGGAAACTATGGCTACACCTTC	CASSYSAGNYGYTF
TRBV19	.	.	TRBJ2-2	TGTGCCAGTAGTATAACCCGGACAGTCACCGGGGAGCTGTTTTTT	CASSITRTVTGELFF
TRBV3-1/TRBV3-2	.	TRBD1	TRBJ2-1	TGTGCCAGCAGCCCGTCCGGGACAGGGGAACCCATCTTCTACAATGAGCAGTTCTTC	CASSPSGTGEPIFYNEQFF
TRBV18	.	.	TRBJ2-5	TGTGCCAGCTCACCACGTGTCTCTAGGGAGACCCAGTACTTC	CASSPRVSRETQYF
TRBV4-1	.	TRBD1	TRBJ1-5	TGCGCCAGCAGCCAATACTCCCTAAACAGGGGGCGCATGTATCAGCCCCAGCATTTT	CASSQYSLNRGRMYQPQHF
TRBV5-6	.	.	TRBJ1-2	TGTGCCAGCAGCGATCCCTGGGATGGCTACACCTTC	CASSDPWDGYTF
TRBV19	.	TRBD1	TRBJ1-5	TGTGCCAGTACGGGTGGCAGGGGGTATAGCAATCAGCCCCAGCATTTT	CASTGGRGYSNQPQHF
TRBV11-2	.	.	TRBJ1-1	TGTGCCAGCAGCTATGTTGACAGTCCGTACACTGAAGCTTTCTTT	CASSYVDSPYTEAFF
TRBV9	.	.	TRBJ2-2	TGTGCCAGCAGCGTAGTCTATGAACCCGGGGAGCTGTTTTTT	CASSVVYEPGELFF
TRBV9	once	.	TRBJ1-2	TGTGCCAGCAGCCCCCCGCACACTTATGGCTACACCTTC	CASSPPHTYGYTF
TRBV5-1	once	.	TRBJ2-6	TGCGCCAGCAGCCAAACGTACAGTGCTGGGGCCAACGTCCTGACTTTC	CASSQTYSAGANVLTF
TRBV5-6	.	.	TRBJ2-3	TGTGCCAGCAGCTGGGACACCCCTGGCACAGATACGCAGTATTTT	CASSWDTPGTDTQYF
TRBV6-5	.	.	TRBJ1-1	TGTGCCAGCCGCTACCTCGGGACCCAGAACACTGAAGCTTTCTTT	CASRYLGTQNTEAFF
TRBV10-3	.	TRBD1	TRBJ2-3	TGTGCCATTCAGGGGGCCGTTAGCACAGATACGCAGTATTTT	CAIQGAVSTDTQYF
TRBV19	.	.	TRBJ2-7	TGTGCCAGTAGTCCCCAAGTCGGGGCGTCTGGCGAGCAGTACTTC	CASSPQVGASGEQYF
TRBV6-5	.	.	TRBJ2-6	TGTGCCAGCGGGGACACTAGATCTGGGGCCAACGTCCTGACTTTC	CASGDTRSGANVLTF
TRBV9	.	TRBD2	TRBJ2-5	TGTGCCAGACGCGGGGGGCCCCCGTGTGGGACCCAGTACTTC	CARRGGPPCGTQYF
TRBV7-2	.	.	TRBJ1-2	TGTGCCAGCAGCACTGGACAGAGGGGTGGCTACACCTTC	CASSTGQRGGYTF
TRBV10-3	.	.	TRBJ2-1	TGTGCCATCAGTGACGACCCCCCGAGTGAGCAGTTCTTC	CAISDDPPSEQFF
TRBV19	.	.	TRBJ2-7	TGTGCCAGTAGTTCAAGGGCGTCGGGGGAATGGCCCAAGGCGGGTTACGAGCAGTACTTC	CASSSRASGEWPKAGYEQYF
TRBV4-3	.	.	TRBJ1-6	TGCGCCAGCAGCCCCGCCGGGGGCTCCTATAATTCACCCCTCCACTTT	CASSPAGGSYNSPLHF
TRBV7-2	.	.	TRBJ1-6	TGTGCCAGCAGCTTAGGGCCAGATTCACCCCTCCACTTT	CASSLGPDSPLHF
TRBV23-1	.	.	TRBJ2-7	TGCGCCAGCAGTCTATCCATGGCGCGATCCTACGAGCAGTACTTC	CASSLSMARSYEQYF
TRBV6-1	.	TRBD1	TRBJ2-7	TGTGCCAGCAGTGAGGGGCTAGGGACAGGGTATAACGAGCAGTACTTC	CASSEGLGTGYNEQYF
TRBV18	.	.	TRBJ1-1	TGTGCCAGCTCACCAGAAGATGGATCTGAAGCTTTCTTT	CASSPEDGSEAFF
TRBV2	.	TRBD1	TRBJ1-5	TGTGCCAGCAGTGAACGGGACAGGGGAAATCAGCCCCAGCATTTT	CASSERDRGNQPQHF
TRBV6-4	.	.	TRBJ2-1	TGTGCCAGCAGCCTCCGCGCAGGGAACAATGAGCAGTTCTTC	CASSLRAGNNEQFF
TRBV15	.	.	TRBJ1-3	TGTGCCACCAGCCCCTCCCCCGTACTCTCTGGAAACACCATATATTTT	CATSPSPVLSGNTIYF
TRBV5-1	.	TRBD2	TRBJ2-7	TGCGCCAGCAGCTACACCGGGACTAGCTACGAGCAGTACTTC	CASSYTGTSYEQYF
TRBV6-4	.	TRBD2	TRBJ2-2	TGTGCCAGCAGTGACTCGCTTAGCGGGGAGAACACCGGGGAGCTGTTTTTT	CASSDSLSGENTGELFF
TRBV7-9	.	TRBD1	TRBJ1-2	TGTGCCTTTCCCGGGACAGGGGATACAAACTATGGCTACACCTTC	CAFPGTGDTNYGYTF
TRBV27	.	.	TRBJ1-5	TGTGCCAGCAGTTTCTTGGGGGGAAATCAGCCCCAGCATTTT	CASSFLGGNQPQHF
TRBV18	.	.	TRBJ2-1	TGTGCCAGCTCACACGATCAAAGACTCGAGCAGTTCTTC	CASSHDQRLEQFF
TRBV18	.	.	TRBJ1-3	TGTGCCAGCTCACCAAGTATGGGGGGCGCAGGGTCTGGAAACACCATATATTTT	CASSPSMGGAGSGNTIYF
TRBV5-6	.	.	TRBJ2-3	TGTGCCAGCAGCTTGCATGGACAGACAAAAACAGATACGCAGTATTTT	CASSLHGQTKTDTQYF
TRBV2	.	TRBD1	TRBJ1-6	TGTGCCAGCAGTGTAGGGGGACAGGGCCTTAATTCACCCCTCCACTTT	CASSVGGQGLNSPLHF
TRBV10-1	.	TRBD1	TRBJ1-1	TGCGCCAGCGACAGGGGGCGGGCGAACACTGAAGCTTTCTTT	CASDRGRANTEAFF
TRBV6-1	.	.	TRBJ1-4	TGTGCCAGCAGTGAAGGGCACACTAATGAAAAACTGTTTTTT	CASSEGHTNEKLFF
TRBV6-5	.	.	TRBJ1-4	TGTGCCAGCGGGGTGCGGAATGAAAAACTGTTTTTT	CASGVRNEKLFF
TRBV5-1	.	.	TRBJ1-5	TGCGCCAGCAGGCGGACCGGAGGCAATCAGCCCCAGCATTTT	CASRRTGGNQPQHF
TRBV27	.	.	TRBJ1-1	TGTGCCAGCAGTTTGACCCCGGACTTCACTGAAGCTTTCTTT	CASSLTPDFTEAFF
TRBV25-1	.	.	TRBJ2-7	TGTGCCAGCAGTGAGCAGGGGCCCTACGAGCAGTACTTC	CASSEQGPYEQYF
TRBV18	once	.	TRBJ2-5	TGTGCCAGCCCCAAGGACGGGATTCAAGAGACCCAGTACTTC	CASPKDGIQETQYF
TRBV27	.	TRBD1	TRBJ1-6	TGTGCCAGCAGTGGATACAGGGGACGCGCTTCACCCCTCCACTTT	CASSGYRGRASPLHF
TRBV11-3	once	.	TRBJ1-1	TGTGCCAGCAGCTATCCCGGAGGGGGGGAGGCTTTCTTT	CASSYPGGGEAFF
TRBV6-5	.	TRBD2	TRBJ2-2	TGTGCCAGCAGTTACTCACCGGGACTAGGCCTCGGGGAGCTGTTTTTT	CASSYSPGLGLGELFF
TRBV28	.	.	TRBJ1-1	TGTGCCAGCCGGGACCGTTTGAACACTGAAGCTTTCTTT	CASRDRLNTEAFF
TRBV11-2	.	.	TRBJ2-3	TGTGCCAGCAGCCACACAGATACGCAGTATTTT	CASSHTDTQYF
TRBV10-3	.	.	TRBJ2-7	TGTGCCATCAGTGAGTCGCGGGGAAGCTCCTACGAGCAGTACTTC	CAISESRGSSYEQYF
TRBV5-6	.	TRBD1	TRBJ2-5	TGTGCCAGCAGCTTGGGCAGGGGGCAAGAGACCCAGTACTTC	CASSLGRGQETQYF
TRBV2	few	.	TRBJ1-1	TGTGCCAGCAGTGGGCAGGGCGGTTCGAACACTGAAGCTTTCTTT	CASSGQGGSNTEAFF
TRBV5-1	.	TRBD1	TRBJ1-5	TGCGCCAGCAGCTTGGGGATGACAGGGGAACGACAGCCCCAGCATTTT	CASSLGMTGERQPQHF